The source of this T cell receptor (beta chain) is a study of blood T cells in healthy people across ages. The CDR3 spans 14 residues. CDR1 and CDR2 from the germline V gene are MNHEY and SVGEGT. PCR was performed a second time for about 7 to 12 cycles using a sample-barcoded 5' primer and a J-beta primer mix. TCRdb reprocessed the 5' RACE reads with MiXCR, giving one entry per CDR3 protein. Of some 690,000 distinct CDR3 sequences in the sample, about 24% were seen once. Material: blood. This chain links TRBV6-2 or TRBV6-3 with TRBJ2-5; D gene ambiguous. The J call is uncertain, as TRBJ2-1 better fits the DNA end. This TCR came from a man aged 65-85 years in good health. CDR3 sequence: CASSPPSHSSEQFF. The CDR3 DNA follows: TGTGCCAGCAGCCCTCCCAGTCACTCTTCCGAGCAGTTCTTC.